This T cell receptor (beta chain) was profiled in a study of T-cell reconstitution after alpha-beta-depleted transplantation in children. Construction of the TCRbeta library involved unique molecular identifiers. TCRdb used MiXCR to reprocess the PCR reads, holding one entry per CDR3 protein. The repertoire holds 240,000 or so distinct CDR3 sequences, with about 11% as singletons. This clonotype was counted many times. Trimming stripped 6 bases from V and 2 bases from J, with 11 bases between. The CDR3 runs 13 residues. CDR1 and CDR2 from the germline V gene are LGHNA and YNFKEQ. The material sequenced was PBMCs from the stem cell graft donor, taken from the stem cell graft. The chain links TRBV4-2 to TRBJ2-7, with D hard to call. The TCR comes from a human donor who donated a stem cell graft to a child with acute lymphoblastic leukemia. For the CDR3, the DNA is TGTGCCAGCAGTTTTGGCCTCCCCTACGAGCAGTACTTC. This sequence encodes CASSFGLPYEQYF.